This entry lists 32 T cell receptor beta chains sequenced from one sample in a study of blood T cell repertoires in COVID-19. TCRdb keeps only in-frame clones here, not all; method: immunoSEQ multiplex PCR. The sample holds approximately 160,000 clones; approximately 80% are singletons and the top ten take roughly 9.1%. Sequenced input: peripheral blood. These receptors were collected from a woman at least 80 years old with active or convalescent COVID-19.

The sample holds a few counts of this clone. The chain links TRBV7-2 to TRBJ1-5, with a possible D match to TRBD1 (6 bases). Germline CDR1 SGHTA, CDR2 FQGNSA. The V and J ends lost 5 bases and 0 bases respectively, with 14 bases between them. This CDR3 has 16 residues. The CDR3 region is CASSPGQILSNQPQHF. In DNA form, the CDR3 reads TGTGCCAGCAGCCCAGGACAGATTCTTAGCAATCAGCCCCAGCATTTT.

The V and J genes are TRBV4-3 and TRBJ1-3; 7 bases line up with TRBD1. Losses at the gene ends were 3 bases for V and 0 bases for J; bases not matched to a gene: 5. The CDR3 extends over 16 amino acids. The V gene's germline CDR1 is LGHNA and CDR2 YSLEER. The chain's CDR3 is CASSQDRSGSGNTIYF. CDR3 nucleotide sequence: TGCGCCAGCAGCCAGGACAGGTCCGGCTCTGGAAACACCATATATTTT.

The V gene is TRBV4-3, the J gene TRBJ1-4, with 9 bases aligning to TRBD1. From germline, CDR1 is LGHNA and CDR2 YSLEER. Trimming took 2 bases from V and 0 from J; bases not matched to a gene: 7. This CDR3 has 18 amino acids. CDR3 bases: TGCGCCAGCAGCCAATGGACAGGGGTTTCTGCAACTAATGAAAAACTGTTTTTT. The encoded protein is CASSQWTGVSATNEKLFF.

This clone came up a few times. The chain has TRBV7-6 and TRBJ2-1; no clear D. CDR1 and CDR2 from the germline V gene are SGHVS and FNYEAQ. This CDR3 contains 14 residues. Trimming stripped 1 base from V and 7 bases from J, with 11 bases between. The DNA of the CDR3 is TGTGCCAGCAGCTTAGAAACTGGTCCGAATGAGCAGTTCTTC. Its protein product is CASSLETGPNEQFF.

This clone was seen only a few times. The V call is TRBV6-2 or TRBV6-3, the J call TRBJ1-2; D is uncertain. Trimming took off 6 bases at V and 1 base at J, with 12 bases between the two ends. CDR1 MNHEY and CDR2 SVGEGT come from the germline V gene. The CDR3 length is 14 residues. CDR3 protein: CASSFPNSNYGYTF. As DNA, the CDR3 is TGTGCCAGCAGCTTCCCAAACAGTAACTATGGCTACACCTTC.

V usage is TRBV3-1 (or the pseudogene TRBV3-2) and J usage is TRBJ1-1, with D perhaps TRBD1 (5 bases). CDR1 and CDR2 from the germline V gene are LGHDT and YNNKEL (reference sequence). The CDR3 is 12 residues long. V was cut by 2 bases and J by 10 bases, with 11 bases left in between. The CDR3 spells CASSQPPGGAFF. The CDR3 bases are TGTGCCAGCAGCCAACCCCCCGGGGGAGCTTTCTTT.

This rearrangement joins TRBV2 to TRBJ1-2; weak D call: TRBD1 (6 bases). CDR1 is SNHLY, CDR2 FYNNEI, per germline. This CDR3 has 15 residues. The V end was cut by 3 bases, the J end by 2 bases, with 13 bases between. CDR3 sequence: CASSDPGTSNYGYTF. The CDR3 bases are TGTGCCAGCAGTGATCCAGGGACATCGAACTATGGCTACACCTTC. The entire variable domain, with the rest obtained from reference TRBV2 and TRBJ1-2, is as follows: EPEVTQTPSHQVTQMGQEVILRCVPISNHLYFYWYRQILGQKVEFLVSFYNNEISEKSEIFDDQFSVERPDGSNFTLKIRSTKLEDSAMYFCASSDPGTSNYGYTFGSGTRLTVV.

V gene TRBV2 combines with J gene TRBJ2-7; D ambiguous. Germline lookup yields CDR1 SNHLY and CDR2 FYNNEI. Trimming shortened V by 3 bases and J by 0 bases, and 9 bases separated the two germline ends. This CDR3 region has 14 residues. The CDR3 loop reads CASSDLAASYEQYF. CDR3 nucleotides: TGTGCCAGCAGTGATCTCGCGGCCTCCTACGAGCAGTACTTC.

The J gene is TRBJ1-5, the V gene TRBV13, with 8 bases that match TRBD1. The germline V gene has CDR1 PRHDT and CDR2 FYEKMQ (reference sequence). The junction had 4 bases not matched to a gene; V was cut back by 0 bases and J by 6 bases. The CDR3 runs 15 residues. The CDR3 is CASSLGRGPGQPQHF. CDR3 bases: TGTGCCAGCAGCTTAGGCAGGGGGCCGGGTCAGCCCCAGCATTTT.

The CDR3 region has the DNA TGTGCCACCAGTGGGGCGAGTGCGGGAGGAAGACCCCTCCACTTT. Translated: CATSGASAGGRPLHF. This chain uses TRBV24-1 with TRBJ1-6; D is ambiguous. This CDR3 contains 15 residues. V dropped 5 bases and J dropped 12 bases, with 19 bases sitting between them. CDR1 and CDR2 from the germline V gene are KGHDR and SFDVKD.

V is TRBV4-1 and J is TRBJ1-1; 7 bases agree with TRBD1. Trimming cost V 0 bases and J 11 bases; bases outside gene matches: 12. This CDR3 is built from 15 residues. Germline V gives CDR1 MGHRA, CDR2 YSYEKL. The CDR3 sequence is CASSQETGFPRTAFF. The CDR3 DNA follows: TGCGCCAGCAGCCAAGAGACAGGGTTTCCCCGAACGGCTTTCTTT.

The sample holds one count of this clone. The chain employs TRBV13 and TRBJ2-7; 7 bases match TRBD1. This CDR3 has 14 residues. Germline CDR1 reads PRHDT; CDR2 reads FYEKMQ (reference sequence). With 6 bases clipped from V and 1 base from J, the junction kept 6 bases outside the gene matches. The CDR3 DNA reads TGTGCCAGCAGGCGACAGGGATCTTCCTACGAGCAGTACTTC. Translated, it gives CASRRQGSSYEQYF.

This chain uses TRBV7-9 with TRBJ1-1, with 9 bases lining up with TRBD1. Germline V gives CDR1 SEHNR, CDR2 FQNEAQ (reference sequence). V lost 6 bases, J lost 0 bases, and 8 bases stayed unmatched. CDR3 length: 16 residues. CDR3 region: CASRGLQGAMNTEAFF. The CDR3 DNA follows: TGTGCCAGCAGGGGCCTACAGGGGGCCATGAACACTGAAGCTTTCTTT.

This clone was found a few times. This chain's CDR3 is CSVVRQGSTEAFF. In DNA form, the CDR3 reads TGCAGCGTCGTACGACAGGGCTCCACTGAAGCTTTCTTT. The chain recombines TRBV29-1 with TRBJ1-1; 7 nucleotides agree with TRBD1. Per germline, CDR1 SQVTM and CDR2 ANQGSEA. The CDR3 loop spans 13 amino acids. J gave up 4 bases and V 6 bases, and 8 bases lay outside the gene matches. Filled out from reference TRBV29-1 and TRBJ1-1, the complete variable domain reads SAVISQKPSRDICQRGTSLTIQCQVDSQVTMMFWYRQQPGQSLTLIATANQGSEATYESGFVIDKFPISRPNLTFSTLTVSNMSPEDSSIYLCSVVRQGSTEAFFGQGTRLTVV.

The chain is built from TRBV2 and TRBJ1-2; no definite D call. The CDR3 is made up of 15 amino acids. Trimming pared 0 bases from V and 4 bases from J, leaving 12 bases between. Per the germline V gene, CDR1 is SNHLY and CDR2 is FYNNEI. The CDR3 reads CASSEARAQLYGYTF. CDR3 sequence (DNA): TGTGCCAGCAGTGAAGCGCGTGCACAGCTCTATGGCTACACCTTC.

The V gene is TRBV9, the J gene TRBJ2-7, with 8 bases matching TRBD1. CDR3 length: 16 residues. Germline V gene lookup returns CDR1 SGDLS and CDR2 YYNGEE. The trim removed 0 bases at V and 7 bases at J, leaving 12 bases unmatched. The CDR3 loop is CASSVGSETGAGEQYF. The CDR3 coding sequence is TGTGCCAGCAGCGTAGGGTCCGAGACAGGGGCGGGGGAGCAGTACTTC.

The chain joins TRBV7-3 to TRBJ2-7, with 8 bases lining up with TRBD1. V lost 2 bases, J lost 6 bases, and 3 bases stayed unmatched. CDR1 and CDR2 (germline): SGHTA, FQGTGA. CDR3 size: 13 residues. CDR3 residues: CASSLDDRGEQYF. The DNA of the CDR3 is TGTGCCAGCAGCTTAGACGACAGGGGCGAGCAGTACTTC.

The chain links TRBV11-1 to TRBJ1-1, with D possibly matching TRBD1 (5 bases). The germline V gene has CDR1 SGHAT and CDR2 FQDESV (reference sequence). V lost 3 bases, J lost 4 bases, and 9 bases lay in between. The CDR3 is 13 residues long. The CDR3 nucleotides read TGTGCCAGCAGCTTCCTTGACAGCACTGAAGCTTTCTTT. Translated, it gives CASSFLDSTEAFF.

The CDR3 loop reads CASSSQAGGPGETQYF. The CDR3 nucleotides are TGTGCCAGTAGTAGCCAAGCGGGGGGGCCTGGGGAGACCCAGTACTTC. The chain is built from TRBV19 and TRBJ2-5, with TRBD2 matching 10 bases. V gave up 4 bases and J gave up 5 bases; unmatched junction bases: 10. Germline lookup yields CDR1 LNHDA and CDR2 SQIVND (reference sequence). This CDR3 contains 16 residues. Complete variable domain (other parts from reference TRBV19 and TRBJ2-5): DGGITQSPKYLFRKEGQNVTLSCEQNLNHDAMYWYRQDPGQGLRLIYYSQIVNDFQKGDIAEGYSVSREKKESFPLTVTSAQKNPTAFYLCASSSQAGGPGETQYFGPGTRLLVL.

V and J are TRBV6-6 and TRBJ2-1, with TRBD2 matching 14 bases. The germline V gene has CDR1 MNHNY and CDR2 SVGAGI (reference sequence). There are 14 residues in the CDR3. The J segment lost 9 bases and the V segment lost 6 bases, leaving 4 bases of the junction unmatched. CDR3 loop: CASRPTSGGGEQFF. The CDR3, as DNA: TGTGCCAGCAGGCCGACTAGCGGGGGGGGTGAGCAGTTCTTC.

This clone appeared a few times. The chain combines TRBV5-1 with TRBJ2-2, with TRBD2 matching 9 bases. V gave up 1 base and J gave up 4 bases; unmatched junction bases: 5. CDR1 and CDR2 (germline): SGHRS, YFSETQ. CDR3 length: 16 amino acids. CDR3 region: CASSLLTSGLTGELFF. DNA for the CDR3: TGCGCCAGCAGCTTGCTGACTAGCGGACTCACCGGGGAGCTGTTTTTT.

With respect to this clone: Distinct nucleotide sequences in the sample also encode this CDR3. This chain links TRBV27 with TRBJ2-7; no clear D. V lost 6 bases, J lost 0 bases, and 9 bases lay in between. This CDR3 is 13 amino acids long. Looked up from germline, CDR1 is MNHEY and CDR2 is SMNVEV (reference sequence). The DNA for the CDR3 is TGTGCCAGCAGACCGAGTAGCTCCTACGAGCAGTACTTC. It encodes CASRPSSSYEQYF.

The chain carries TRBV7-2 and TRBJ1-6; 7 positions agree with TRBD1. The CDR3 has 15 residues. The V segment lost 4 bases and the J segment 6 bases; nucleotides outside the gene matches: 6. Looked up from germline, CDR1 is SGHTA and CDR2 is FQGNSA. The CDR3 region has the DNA TGTGCCAGCAGCTCTCGACAGGGTCTTAATTCACCCCTCCACTTT. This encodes CASSSRQGLNSPLHF.

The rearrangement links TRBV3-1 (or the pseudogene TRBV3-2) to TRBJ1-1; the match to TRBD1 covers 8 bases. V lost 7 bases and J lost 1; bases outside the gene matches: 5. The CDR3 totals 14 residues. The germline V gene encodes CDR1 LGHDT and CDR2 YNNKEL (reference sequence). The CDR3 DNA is TGTGCCAGCACTTCACAGGGGGGGAACACTGAAGCTTTCTTT. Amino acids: CASTSQGGNTEAFF.

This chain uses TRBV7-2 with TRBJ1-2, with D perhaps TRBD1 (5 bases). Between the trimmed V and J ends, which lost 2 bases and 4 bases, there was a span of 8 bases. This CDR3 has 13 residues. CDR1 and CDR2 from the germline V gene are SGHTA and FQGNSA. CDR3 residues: CASSLPGFYGYTF. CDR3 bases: TGTGCCAGCAGCTTACCAGGGTTCTATGGCTACACCTTC.

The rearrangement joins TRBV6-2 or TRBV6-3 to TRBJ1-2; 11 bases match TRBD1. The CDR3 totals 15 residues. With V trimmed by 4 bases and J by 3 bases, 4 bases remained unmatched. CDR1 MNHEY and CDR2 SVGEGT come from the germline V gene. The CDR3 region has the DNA TGTGCCAGCAGTTTTCGGACAGGGGGCGACTATGGCTACACCTTC. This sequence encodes CASSFRTGGDYGYTF.

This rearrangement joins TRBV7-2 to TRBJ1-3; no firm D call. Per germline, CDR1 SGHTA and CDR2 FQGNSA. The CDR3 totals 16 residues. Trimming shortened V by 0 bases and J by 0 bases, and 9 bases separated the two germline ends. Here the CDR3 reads CASSLARGRSGNTIYF. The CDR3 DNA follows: TGTGCCAGCAGCTTAGCGCGGGGTCGCTCTGGAAACACCATATATTTT.

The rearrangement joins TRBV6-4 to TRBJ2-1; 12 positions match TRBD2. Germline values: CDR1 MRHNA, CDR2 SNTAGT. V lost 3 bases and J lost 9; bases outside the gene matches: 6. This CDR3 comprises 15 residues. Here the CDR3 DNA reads TGTGCCAGCAGTGATCAACTAGCGGGGGGTTTTGAGCAGTTCTTC. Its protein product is CASSDQLAGGFEQFF.

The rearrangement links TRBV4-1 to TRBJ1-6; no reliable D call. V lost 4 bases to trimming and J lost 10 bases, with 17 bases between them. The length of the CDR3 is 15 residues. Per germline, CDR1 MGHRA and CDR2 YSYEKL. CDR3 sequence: CASSPLRRENSPLHF. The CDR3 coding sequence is TGCGCCAGCAGCCCCCTAAGGCGGGAAAACTCACCCCTCCACTTT.

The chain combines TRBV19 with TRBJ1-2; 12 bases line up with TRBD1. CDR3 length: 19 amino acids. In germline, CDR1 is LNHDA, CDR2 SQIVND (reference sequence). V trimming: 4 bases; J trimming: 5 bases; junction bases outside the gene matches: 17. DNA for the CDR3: TGTGCCAGTAGTACACCCATCGGGACAGGGGGCCGGGGCTTTTATGGCTACACCTTC. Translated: CASSTPIGTGGRGFYGYTF.

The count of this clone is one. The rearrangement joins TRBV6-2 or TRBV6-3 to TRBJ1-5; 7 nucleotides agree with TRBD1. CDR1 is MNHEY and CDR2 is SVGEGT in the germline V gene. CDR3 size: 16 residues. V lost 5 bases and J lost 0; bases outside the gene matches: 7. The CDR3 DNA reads TGTGCCAGCAGTGGCAGACAGGGTGGTAGCAATCAGCCCCAGCATTTT. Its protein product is CASSGRQGGSNQPQHF.

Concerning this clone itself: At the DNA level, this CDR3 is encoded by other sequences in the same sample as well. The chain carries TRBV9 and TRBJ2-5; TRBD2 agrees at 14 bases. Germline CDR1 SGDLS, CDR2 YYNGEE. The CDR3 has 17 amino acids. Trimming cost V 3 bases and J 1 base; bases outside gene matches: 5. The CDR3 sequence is CASSAGTSGGLQETQYF. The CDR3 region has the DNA TGTGCCAGCAGCGCCGGGACTAGCGGGGGCCTCCAAGAGACCCAGTACTTC.